These 10 T cell receptor beta chains came from one sample sequenced in a study of Ad26.COV2.S vaccination and SARS-CoV-2 variants. Noted treatment: approximately 18 received Ad26.COV2.S at low or high dose, single or two shots; about five received placebo; per-sample allocation not given. Sampling took place 63 days after the first vaccine or placebo injection. Using immunoSEQ multiplex PCR, the repertoire was profiled, and TCRdb retains in-frame clones only, with some absent. The data show about 320,000 clones, around 90% seen once. This specimen consisted of peripheral blood, obtained in a trial of Ad26.COV2.S vaccine versus placebo. The receptors shown here come from a person aged 18-65 years who received the Ad26.COV2.S COVID-19 vaccine or a placebo.

This clone was found once. In nucleotides, the CDR3 is TGTGCCACCAGTGATTCCGACAATGAGCAGTTCTTC. This translates into CATSDSDNEQFF. The V and J genes are TRBV24-1 and TRBJ2-1, with D hard to call. The V and J ends lost 2 bases and 5 bases respectively, with 3 bases between them. Germline CDR1 reads KGHDR; CDR2 reads SFDVKD. The CDR3 covers 12 residues.

CDR3 amino acids: CASSLHRGTGPEAFF. CDR3 nucleotide sequence: TGCGCCAGCAGCCTCCACCGAGGGACGGGCCCTGAAGCTTTCTTT. The rearrangement links TRBV4-3 to TRBJ1-1; possible D gene TRBD1, 5 bases. The CDR3 covers 15 residues. Germline lookup yields CDR1 LGHNA and CDR2 YSLEER. V was clipped by 4 bases and J by 6 bases, with 18 bases between them.

This chain joins TRBV4-3 and TRBJ1-1; D is unclear. The CDR3 runs 13 residues. V gave up 3 bases and J gave up 0 bases, with 5 bases separating them. Per germline, CDR1 LGHNA and CDR2 YSLEER. The CDR3 is CASSHDMNTEAFF. For the CDR3, the DNA is TGCGCCAGCAGCCACGACATGAACACTGAAGCTTTCTTT.

The genes are TRBV4-3 and TRBJ1-2; 8 positions agree with TRBD1. The CDR3 loop spans 18 amino acids. Germline loops: CDR1 LGHNA, CDR2 YSLEER. V shed 5 bases and J 4 bases; nucleotides not matched to a gene: 18. The CDR3 DNA follows: TGCGCCAGCAGCGCCTCGTTTGGATGGACAGGGCCCGGCTATGGCTACACCTTC. This codes for CASSASFGWTGPGYGYTF.

The chain carries TRBV13 and TRBJ2-5, with TRBD2 identical over 7 bases. V lost 2 bases, J lost 7 bases, and 10 bases stayed unmatched. The length of the CDR3 is 15 residues. The germline gives CDR1 PRHDT, CDR2 FYEKMQ (reference sequence). In DNA form, the CDR3 reads TGTGCCAGCAGCTTATTAGCGGGTCCGGACGGGACCCAGTACTTC. This translates into CASSLLAGPDGTQYF.

On this clone itself: This same CDR3 is encoded by further DNA sequences in the sample. The chain recombines TRBV5-4 with TRBJ1-2, with D perhaps TRBD1 (5 bases). V was clipped by 4 bases and J by 0 bases, with 13 bases between them. Per germline, CDR1 SGHNT and CDR2 YYREEE (reference sequence). This CDR3 is built from 15 residues. This CDR3 reads CASSVDQGANYGYTF. The CDR3 DNA reads as TGTGCCAGCAGCGTAGACCAGGGAGCTAACTATGGCTACACCTTC.

The V call is TRBV7-2, the J call TRBJ2-3; D might be TRBD1 (6 bases). This CDR3 is built from 16 residues. Germline CDR1 and CDR2: SGHTA and FQGNSA. Trimming stripped 8 bases from V and 0 bases from J, with 18 bases between. DNA for the CDR3: TGTGCCAGCTCCCCGACGGGACAACTTAGCACAGATACGCAGTATTTT. Amino acid sequence: CASSPTGQLSTDTQYF.

The rearrangement joins TRBV4-3 to TRBJ1-6; tentatively, D is TRBD1 (6 bases). The germline CDR1 and CDR2 sequences are LGHNA and YSLEER. Trimming took 1 base from V and 8 from J, leaving 15 bases between them. The CDR3 covers 16 residues. CDR3 loop: CASSQGLPSGDSPLHF. The CDR3 nucleotides read TGCGCCAGCAGCCAAGGCCTCCCTTCAGGGGATTCACCCCTCCACTTT.

For the CDR3, the DNA is TGTGCCAGTAGTATTGAAGGTAAAGGGGAGTATGGCTACACCTTC. This codes for CASSIEGKGEYGYTF. The chain is built from TRBV19 and TRBJ1-2; a weak D match, TRBD1 (5 bases). The CDR3 contains 15 residues. The V and J ends lost 3 bases and 5 bases respectively, with 16 bases between them. Germline CDR1 is LNHDA and CDR2 is SQIVND (reference sequence).

The CDR3 loop reads CASSQVRSSGSRLADTQYF. Here the CDR3 DNA reads TGTGCCAGCAGCCAAGTCCGGTCTAGCGGGAGTCGCTTGGCAGATACGCAGTATTTT. The chain employs TRBV14 and TRBJ2-3; 10 bases match TRBD2. The CDR3 is made up of 19 amino acids. Trimming removed 1 base from V and 4 bases from J; junction bases left unmatched: 14. The germline V gene has CDR1 SGHDN and CDR2 FVKESK.